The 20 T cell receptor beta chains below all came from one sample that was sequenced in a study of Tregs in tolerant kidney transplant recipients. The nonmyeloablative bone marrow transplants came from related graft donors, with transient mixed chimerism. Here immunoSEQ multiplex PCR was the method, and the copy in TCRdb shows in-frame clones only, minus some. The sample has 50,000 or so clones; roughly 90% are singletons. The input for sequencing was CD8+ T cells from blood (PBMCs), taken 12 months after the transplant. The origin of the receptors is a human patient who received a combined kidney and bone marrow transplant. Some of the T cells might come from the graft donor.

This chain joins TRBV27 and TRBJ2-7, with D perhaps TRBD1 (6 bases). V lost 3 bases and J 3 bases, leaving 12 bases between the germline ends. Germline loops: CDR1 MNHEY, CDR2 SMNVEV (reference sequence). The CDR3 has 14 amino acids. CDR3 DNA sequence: TGTGCCAGCAGTTTCAGGGGACCCCTCTACGAGCAGTACTTC. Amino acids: CASSFRGPLYEQYF.

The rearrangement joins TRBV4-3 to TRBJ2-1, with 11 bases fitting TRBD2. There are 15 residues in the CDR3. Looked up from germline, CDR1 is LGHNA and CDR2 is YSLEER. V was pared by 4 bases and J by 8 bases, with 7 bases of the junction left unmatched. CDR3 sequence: CASSPSSGRIDEQFF. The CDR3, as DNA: TGCGCCAGCAGCCCATCTAGCGGGAGGATCGATGAGCAGTTCTTC.

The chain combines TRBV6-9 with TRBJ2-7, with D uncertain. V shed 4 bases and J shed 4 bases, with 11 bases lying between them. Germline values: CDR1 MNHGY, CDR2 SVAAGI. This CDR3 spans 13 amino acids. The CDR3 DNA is TGTGCCAGCAGTTCTACCCTCTCATACGAGCAGTACTTC. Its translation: CASSSTLSYEQYF.

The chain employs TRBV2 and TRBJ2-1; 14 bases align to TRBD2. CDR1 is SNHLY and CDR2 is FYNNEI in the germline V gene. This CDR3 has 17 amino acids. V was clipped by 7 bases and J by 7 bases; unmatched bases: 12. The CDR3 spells CASTPAGTSGRWNEQFF. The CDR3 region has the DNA TGTGCCAGCACCCCGGCAGGGACTAGCGGGAGATGGAATGAGCAGTTCTTC. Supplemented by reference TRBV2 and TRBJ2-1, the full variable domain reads EPEVTQTPSHQVTQMGQEVILRCVPISNHLYFYWYRQILGQKVEFLVSFYNNEISEKSEIFDDQFSVERPDGSNFTLKIRSTKLEDSAMYFCASTPAGTSGRWNEQFFGPGTRLTVL.

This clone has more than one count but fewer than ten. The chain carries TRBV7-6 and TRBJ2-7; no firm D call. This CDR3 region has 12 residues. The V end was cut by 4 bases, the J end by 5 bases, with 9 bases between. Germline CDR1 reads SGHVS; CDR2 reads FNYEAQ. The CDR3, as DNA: TGTGCCAGCAGCTCTGTTCCCCACGAGCAGTACTTC. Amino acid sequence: CASSSVPHEQYF.

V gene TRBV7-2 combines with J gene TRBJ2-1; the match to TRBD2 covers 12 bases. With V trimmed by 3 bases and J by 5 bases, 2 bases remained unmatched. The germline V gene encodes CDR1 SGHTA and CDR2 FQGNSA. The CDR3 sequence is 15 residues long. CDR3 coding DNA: TGTGCCAGCAGCTTGACTAGCGGGAGCCACAATGAGCAGTTCTTC. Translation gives CASSLTSGSHNEQFF.

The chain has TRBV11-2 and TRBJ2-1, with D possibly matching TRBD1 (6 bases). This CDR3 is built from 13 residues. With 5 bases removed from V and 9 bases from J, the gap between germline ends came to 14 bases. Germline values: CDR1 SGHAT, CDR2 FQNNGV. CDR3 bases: TGTGCCAGCAGCCCACTGGGGGCCCGTGAGCAGTTCTTC. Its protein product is CASSPLGAREQFF.

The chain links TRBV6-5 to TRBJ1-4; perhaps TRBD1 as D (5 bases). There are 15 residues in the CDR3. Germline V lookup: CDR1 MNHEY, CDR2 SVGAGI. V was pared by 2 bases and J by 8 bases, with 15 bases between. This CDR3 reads CASSYAGGSGEKLFF. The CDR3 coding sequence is TGTGCCAGCAGTTACGCTGGGGGGAGTGGGGAAAAACTGTTTTTT.

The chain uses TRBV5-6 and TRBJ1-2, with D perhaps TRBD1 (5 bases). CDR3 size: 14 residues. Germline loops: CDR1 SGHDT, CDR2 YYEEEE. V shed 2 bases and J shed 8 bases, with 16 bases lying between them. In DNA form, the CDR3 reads TGTGCCAGCAGCTTTGGGGTCACAGGAGCCGGCTACACCTTC. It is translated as CASSFGVTGAGYTF.

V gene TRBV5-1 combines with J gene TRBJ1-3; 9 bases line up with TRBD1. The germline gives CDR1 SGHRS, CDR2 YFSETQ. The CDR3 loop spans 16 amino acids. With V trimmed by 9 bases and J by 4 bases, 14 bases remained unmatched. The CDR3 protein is CANTAQDRGVGNTIYF. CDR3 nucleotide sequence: TGCGCCAACACAGCCCAAGACAGGGGGGTAGGAAACACCATATATTTT.

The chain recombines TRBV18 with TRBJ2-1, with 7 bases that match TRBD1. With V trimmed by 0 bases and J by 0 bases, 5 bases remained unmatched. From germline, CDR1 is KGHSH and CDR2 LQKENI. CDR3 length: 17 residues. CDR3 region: CASSPPQGPSSYNEQFF. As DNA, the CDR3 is TGTGCCAGCTCACCACCACAGGGGCCGAGCTCCTACAATGAGCAGTTCTTC.

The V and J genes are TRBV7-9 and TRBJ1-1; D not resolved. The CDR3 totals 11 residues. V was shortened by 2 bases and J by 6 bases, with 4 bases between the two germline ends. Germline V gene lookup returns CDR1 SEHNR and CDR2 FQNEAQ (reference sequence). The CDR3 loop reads CASSLSSEAFF. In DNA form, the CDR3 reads TGTGCCAGCAGCTTATCCTCTGAAGCTTTCTTT.

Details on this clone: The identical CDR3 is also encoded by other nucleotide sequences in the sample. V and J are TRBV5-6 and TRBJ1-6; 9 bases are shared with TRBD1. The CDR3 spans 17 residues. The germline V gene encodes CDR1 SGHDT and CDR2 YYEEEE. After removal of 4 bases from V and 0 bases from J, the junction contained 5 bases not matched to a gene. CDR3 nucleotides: TGTGCCAGCAGCGGCGGACAGGGGAGCTCCTATAATTCACCCCTCCACTTT. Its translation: CASSGGQGSSYNSPLHF.

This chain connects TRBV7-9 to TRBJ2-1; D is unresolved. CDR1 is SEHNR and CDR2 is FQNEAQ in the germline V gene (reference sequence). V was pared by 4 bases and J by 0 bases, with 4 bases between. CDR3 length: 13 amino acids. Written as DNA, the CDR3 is TGTGCCAGCAGCTCGAGCTCCTACAATGAGCAGTTCTTC. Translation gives CASSSSSYNEQFF.

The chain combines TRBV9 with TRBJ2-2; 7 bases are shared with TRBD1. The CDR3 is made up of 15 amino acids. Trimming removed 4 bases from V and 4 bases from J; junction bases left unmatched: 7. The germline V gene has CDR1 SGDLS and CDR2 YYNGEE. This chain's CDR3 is CASSPRQGRTGELFF. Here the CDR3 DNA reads TGTGCCAGCAGCCCGAGACAGGGTCGCACCGGGGAGCTGTTTTTT.

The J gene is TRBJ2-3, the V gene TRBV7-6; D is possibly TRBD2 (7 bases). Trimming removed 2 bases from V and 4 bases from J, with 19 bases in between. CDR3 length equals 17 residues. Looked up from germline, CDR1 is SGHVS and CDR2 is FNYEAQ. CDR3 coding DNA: TGTGCCAGCAGCTTATCCAAGGGGGGGCCCGAAGCAGATACGCAGTATTTT. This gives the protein CASSLSKGGPEADTQYF.

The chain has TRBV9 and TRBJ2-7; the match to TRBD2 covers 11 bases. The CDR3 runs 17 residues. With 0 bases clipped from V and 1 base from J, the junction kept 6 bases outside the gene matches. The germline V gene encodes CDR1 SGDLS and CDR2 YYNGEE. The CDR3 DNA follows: TGTGCCAGCAGCGTAGGTTCGTCTAGCGGGGGGTCCTACGAGCAGTACTTC. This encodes CASSVGSSSGGSYEQYF.

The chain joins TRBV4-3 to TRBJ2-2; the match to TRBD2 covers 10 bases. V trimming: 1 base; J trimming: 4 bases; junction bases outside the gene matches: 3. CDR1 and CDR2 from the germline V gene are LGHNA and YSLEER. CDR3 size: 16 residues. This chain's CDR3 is CASSQGLAGATGELFF. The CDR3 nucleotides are TGCGCCAGCAGCCAAGGTCTAGCGGGAGCCACCGGGGAGCTGTTTTTT.

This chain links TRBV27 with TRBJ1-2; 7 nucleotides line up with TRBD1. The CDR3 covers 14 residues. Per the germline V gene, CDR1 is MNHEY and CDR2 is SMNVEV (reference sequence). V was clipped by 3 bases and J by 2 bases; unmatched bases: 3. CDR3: CASSLDRKNYGYTF. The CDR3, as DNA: TGTGCCAGCAGTTTGGACAGGAAGAACTATGGCTACACCTTC.

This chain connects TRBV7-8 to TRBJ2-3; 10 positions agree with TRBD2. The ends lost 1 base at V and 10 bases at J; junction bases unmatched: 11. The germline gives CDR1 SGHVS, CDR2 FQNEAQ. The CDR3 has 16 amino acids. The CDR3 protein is CASSLEYGLAVSPQYF. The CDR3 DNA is TGTGCCAGCAGCTTAGAATATGGACTAGCGGTTTCTCCGCAGTATTTT.